The sequence of this TCR beta chain was determined in a study of cytomegalovirus exposure and HLA in healthy donors. The donors belonged to the roughly 110-subject validation cohort, separate from the roughly 720-subject first cohort. The CDR3 runs to 15 residues. V dropped 7 bases and J dropped 2; count of bases not matched to a gene: 11. Germline values: CDR1 MNHNY, CDR2 SVGAGI (reference sequence). Using immunoSEQ multiplex PCR, the repertoire was profiled, and TCRdb retains in-frame clones only, with some absent. The repertoire holds about 82,000 clones, with about 92% as singletons. This chain links TRBV6-6 with TRBJ2-7, with 7 bases lining up with TRBD1. Sequencing input: PBMCs. The origin of this receptor is a man aged 18-30 years in good health and CMV-seronegative. The CDR3, as DNA: TGTGCCAGCATCGCGAGGGACAGCGCGACCTACGAGCAGTACTTC. As protein: CASIARDSATYEQYF.